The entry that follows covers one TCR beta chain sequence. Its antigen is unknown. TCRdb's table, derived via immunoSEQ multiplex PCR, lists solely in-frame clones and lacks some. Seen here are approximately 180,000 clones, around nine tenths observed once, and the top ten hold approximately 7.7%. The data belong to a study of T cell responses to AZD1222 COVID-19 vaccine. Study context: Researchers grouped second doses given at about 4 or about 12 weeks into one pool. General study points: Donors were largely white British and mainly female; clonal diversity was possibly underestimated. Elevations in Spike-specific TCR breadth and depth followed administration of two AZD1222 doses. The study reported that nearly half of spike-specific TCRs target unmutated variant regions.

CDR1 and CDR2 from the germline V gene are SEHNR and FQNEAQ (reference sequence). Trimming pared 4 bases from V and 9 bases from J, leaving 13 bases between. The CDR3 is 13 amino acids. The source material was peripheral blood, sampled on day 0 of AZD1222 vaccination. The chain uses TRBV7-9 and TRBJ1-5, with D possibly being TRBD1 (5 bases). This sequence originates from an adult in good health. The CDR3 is CASSSSRGGPQHF. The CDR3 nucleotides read TGTGCCAGCAGCTCCTCCCGGGGGGGGCCCCAGCATTTT.